This T cell receptor beta chain was profiled in a study of memory CD4+ T cells and cytomegalovirus serostatus. About the research overall: Of the healthy Belgian adults, nine or ten were CMV seropositive and 20 to 30 seronegative. Study-wide results and limits: Each of approximately 73 CMV-associated TCRbeta sequences occurred in one to five individuals. The CMV-associated TCR signature appears largely within the CD4+ memory repertoire.

CDR3 size: 12 residues. CDR1 is MGHDK and CDR2 is SYGVNS in the germline V gene. V was cut by 5 bases and J by 2 bases, with 4 bases left in between. The sort gate was single viable CD3+CD4+CD8-CD45RO+ cells for memory CD4+ T cells. Serum IgG to CMV pp150, pp28, p38 and p52 defined serostatus. Assay: immunoSEQ multiplex PCR; the TCRdb copy retains only in-frame clones and omits some. The sample has around 30,000 clones; about 80% are singletons. Concerning this clone: What it recognizes is unknown.

This sequence originates from an adult in good health and CMV-seronegative. Some clones in this sample may be carry-over from other donors' samples. The chain joins TRBV25-1 to TRBJ2-1; no reliable D call. The sample comprised memory CD4+ T cells from blood. The CDR3 is CASSRAYNEQFF. The CDR3 region has the DNA TGTGCCAGCAGTAGGGCCTACAATGAGCAGTTCTTC.